What follows are 9 T cell receptor beta chains derived from one specimen sequenced in a study of shared T cell receptors in the human thymus. Using immunoSEQ multiplex PCR, the repertoire was profiled, and TCRdb retains in-frame clones only, with some absent. The sample has 540,000 or so clones, about 84% seen once. The data were also submitted as part of a second study, on human thymus T cells.

The specimen was thymocytes. The receptors stem from a boy younger than two with a congenital heart defect.

The rearrangement joins TRBV11-2 to TRBJ2-7, with 7 positions matching TRBD2. Germline V gene data show CDR1 as SGHAT and CDR2 as FQNNGV. CDR3 length: 14 amino acids. V gave up 0 bases and J gave up 5 bases; unmatched junction bases: 4. CDR3 in DNA: TGTGCCAGCAGCTTAGATCGGGGACTACACGAGCAGTACTTC. Protein product: CASSLDRGLHEQYF.

CDR3 DNA: TGTGCCAGCAGCCATTCCAGGACTGGGGCCAACGTCCTGACTTTC. Residues: CASSHSRTGANVLTF. The rearrangement joins TRBV4-2 to TRBJ2-6; D not certain. The CDR3 contains 15 residues. V was clipped by 3 bases and J by 2 bases, with 8 bases between them. CDR1 is LGHNA and CDR2 is YNFKEQ in the germline V gene.

This chain joins TRBV7-2 and TRBJ1-1, with D unclear. The CDR3 runs 13 residues. Trimming shortened V by 2 bases and J by 1 base, and 5 bases separated the two germline ends. Germline V gene lookup returns CDR1 SGHTA and CDR2 FQGNSA. The CDR3 sequence: CASSLTRNTEAFF. Written as DNA, the CDR3 is TGTGCCAGCAGCTTAACACGGAACACTGAAGCTTTCTTT.

The V call is TRBV28, the J call TRBJ2-2; TRBD2 matches at 14 bases. CDR1 is MDHEN, CDR2 SYDVKM, per germline. The CDR3 spans 18 residues. J was trimmed by 5 bases and V by 5 bases; bases with no gene match: 10. As DNA, the CDR3 is TGTGCCAGCAGTCTCATCCAGACTAGCGGGAGGGGGACCGGGGAGCTGTTTTTT. Its translation is CASSLIQTSGRGTGELFF.

V usage is TRBV30 and J usage is TRBJ1-3; 11 bases match TRBD1. The germline CDR1 and CDR2 sequences are GTSNPN and SVGIG (reference sequence). V shed 2 bases, J shed 0 bases, and the junction held 6 bases outside the gene matches. This CDR3 comprises 17 residues. The CDR3 is CAWSSGTGGYSGNTIYF. As DNA, the CDR3 is TGTGCCTGGAGTTCTGGGACAGGGGGATACTCTGGAAACACCATATATTTT.

The V gene is TRBV4-1, the J gene TRBJ1-5; D is unresolved. This CDR3 is built from 15 residues. Per germline, CDR1 MGHRA and CDR2 YSYEKL. The V end was cut by 0 bases, the J end by 0 bases, with 6 bases between. This chain's CDR3 is CASSQDAYSNQPQHF. CDR3 nucleotide sequence: TGCGCCAGCAGCCAAGATGCGTATAGCAATCAGCCCCAGCATTTT.

This clone was detected a few times. The chain recombines TRBV7-2 with TRBJ2-1, with 13 bases identical to TRBD2. V shed 3 bases and J 4 bases; nucleotides not matched to a gene: 6. CDR1 is SGHTA, CDR2 FQGNSA, per germline. The CDR3 sequence is 17 residues long. The CDR3 loop is CASSLTSGRIGYNEQFF. The CDR3, as DNA: TGTGCCAGCAGCTTGACTAGCGGGAGGATAGGGTACAATGAGCAGTTCTTC. Drawing the rest from reference TRBV7-2 and TRBJ2-1, the complete variable domain is GAGVSQSPSNKVTEKGKDVELRCDPISGHTALYWYRQSLGQGLEFLIYFQGNSAPDKSGLPSDRFSAERTGGSVSTLTIQRTQQEDSAVYLCASSLTSGRIGYNEQFFGPGTRLTVL.

As for this clone: At the DNA level, this CDR3 is encoded by other sequences in the same sample as well. The chain joins TRBV25-1 to TRBJ2-7; D is uncertain. Looked up from germline, CDR1 is MGHDK and CDR2 is SYGVNS. This CDR3 has 11 amino acids. Trimming cost V 4 bases and J 5 bases, with 6 bases left between them. CDR3 nucleotides: TGTGCCAGCAGTGTTTCGGACGAGCAGTACTTC. It encodes CASSVSDEQYF.

The V and J genes are TRBV28 and TRBJ1-1, with 8 positions matching TRBD1. This CDR3 has 14 residues. Germline V gene sequence: CDR1 MDHEN, CDR2 SYDVKM. After removal of 5 bases from V and 4 bases from J, the junction contained 6 bases not matched to a gene. The CDR3 protein is CASSPDRVSTEAFF. The CDR3 DNA sequence: TGTGCCAGCAGTCCGGACAGGGTTAGCACTGAAGCTTTCTTT.